Presented here are 17 T cell receptor beta chains from one specimen sequenced in a study of blood T cell repertoires in COVID-19. Assay: immunoSEQ multiplex PCR; the TCRdb copy retains only in-frame clones and omits some. This sample has over 250,000 clones, with approximately 86% found just once. Specimen: peripheral blood. Every receptor here comes from a middle-aged man who had recovered from COVID-19.

The chain links TRBV14 to TRBJ1-1; no clear D gene. The V and J ends lost 4 bases and 1 base respectively, with 7 bases between them. Germline V gives CDR1 SGHDN, CDR2 FVKESK. The CDR3 is 13 amino acids. CDR3 sequence reads: CASSRKQNTEAFF. The DNA of the CDR3 is TGTGCCAGCAGCCGCAAACAGAACACTGAAGCTTTCTTT.

The chain couples TRBV7-9 to TRBJ2-7, with a possible D match to TRBD2 (5 bases). This CDR3 has 17 residues. With 1 base removed from V and 3 bases from J, the gap between germline ends came to 19 bases. The V gene's germline CDR1 is SEHNR and CDR2 FQNEAQ (reference sequence). The CDR3 DNA is TGTGCCAGCAGCTTAGGGGCGAGGGCCGAGGGAGACTACGAGCAGTACTTC. This codes for CASSLGARAEGDYEQYF.

This clone appeared a single time. V is TRBV7-6 and J is TRBJ2-3; 10 positions match TRBD2. J gave up 4 bases and V 5 bases, and 18 bases lay outside the gene matches. The CDR3 is 19 amino acids. Germline V gene lookup returns CDR1 SGHVS and CDR2 FNYEAQ. Here the CDR3 DNA reads TGTGCCAGCAGCCCCCGGGCGCGGAGCGGGGGGGCGTTTGCAGATACGCAGTATTTT. Amino acids: CASSPRARSGGAFADTQYF.

For this clone: A read error may account for a junction end that differs from germline. This chain joins TRBV10-1 and TRBJ2-2, with D possibly matching TRBD2 (5 bases). The CDR3 runs 21 residues. In germline, CDR1 is WNHNN, CDR2 SYGVQD (reference sequence). The CDR3 loop reads CASSRPRSVLYPPAEHRGAVF. The CDR3, as DNA: TGCGCCAGCAGTCGTCCCCGGAGCGTACTTTATCCCCCCGCAGAACACCGGGGAGCTGTTTTT.

CDR3 nucleotide sequence: TGTGCCAGCAGGGGACAGGGGAATGTTCACACTGAAGCTTTCTTT. Translated: CASRGQGNVHTEAFF. The chain joins TRBV11-2 to TRBJ1-1; 10 bases are a match to TRBD1. Germline values: CDR1 SGHAT, CDR2 FQNNGV. V gave up 6 bases and J gave up 3 bases; unmatched junction bases: 7. There are 15 residues in the CDR3.

V is TRBV5-1 and J is TRBJ1-1; 8 bases match TRBD1. CDR3 length equals 15 residues. The V gene end was trimmed by 0 bases and the J gene end by 6 bases; junction bases not matched to a gene: 7. CDR1 is SGHRS, CDR2 YFSETQ, per germline. As DNA, the CDR3 is TGCGCCAGCAGCTTGGAAGGACAGGGAAGGGCTGAAGCTTTCTTT. This translates into CASSLEGQGRAEAFF.

The V and J genes are TRBV11-2 and TRBJ2-1, with a possible D match to TRBD1 (6 bases). The CDR3 sequence is 13 residues long. The germline CDR1 and CDR2 sequences are SGHAT and FQNNGV. Between the trimmed V and J ends, which lost 0 bases and 9 bases, there was a span of 9 bases. This chain's CDR3 is CASSLDHRAEQFF. DNA of the CDR3: TGTGCCAGCAGCTTAGACCACAGGGCTGAGCAGTTCTTC.

This clone has only a few counts. The chain uses TRBV29-1 and TRBJ2-5; D is uncertain. With 5 bases removed from V and 7 bases from J, the gap between germline ends came to 8 bases. Germline values: CDR1 SQVTM, CDR2 ANQGSEA. The CDR3 loop spans 10 amino acids. The CDR3 is CSVLGGTQYF. CDR3 in DNA: TGCAGCGTTCTCGGCGGGACCCAGTACTTC.

V usage is TRBV3-1 (or the pseudogene TRBV3-2) and J usage is TRBJ2-5, with D possibly matching TRBD2 (6 bases). This CDR3 is 16 amino acids long. Trimming took off 0 bases at V and 2 bases at J, with 13 bases between the two ends. From germline, CDR1 is LGHDT and CDR2 YNNKEL (reference sequence). CDR3 in amino acids: CASSQEPAGRQETQYF. In nucleotides, the CDR3 is TGTGCCAGCAGCCAAGAGCCAGCGGGCCGACAAGAGACCCAGTACTTC.

This chain connects TRBV28 to TRBJ2-7; a weak D match, TRBD2 (5 bases). From germline, CDR1 is MDHEN and CDR2 SYDVKM. Trimming stripped 2 bases from V and 3 bases from J, with 14 bases between. The CDR3 is made up of 15 amino acids. CDR3 nucleotides: TGTGCCAGCAGTTTAAGGGAAAGGGAGAACTACGAGCAGTACTTC. Residues: CASSLRERENYEQYF.

The chain recombines TRBV7-3 with TRBJ2-1; the match to TRBD2 covers 8 bases. CDR1 is SGHTA and CDR2 is FQGTGA in the germline V gene. This CDR3 is built from 15 residues. The J segment lost 6 bases and the V segment lost 1 base, leaving 5 bases of the junction unmatched. Here the CDR3 DNA reads TGTGCCAGCAGCTTAATTGGGACTAGTTCCAATGAGCAGTTCTTC. Encoded protein: CASSLIGTSSNEQFF.

The rearrangement links TRBV19 to TRBJ1-2; the D is unclear. V gave up 3 bases and J gave up 1 base, with 12 bases separating them. The CDR3 sequence is 15 residues long. The V gene's germline CDR1 is LNHDA and CDR2 SQIVND (reference sequence). The CDR3 reads CASSMADILNYGYTF. CDR3 bases: TGTGCCAGTAGTATGGCCGATATCCTTAACTATGGCTACACCTTC.

V and J are TRBV19 and TRBJ2-7; D remains ambiguous. The CDR3 runs to 14 residues. Germline-derived CDR1 and CDR2 are LNHDA and SQIVND (reference sequence). The germline V and J ends were trimmed by 6 bases and 0 bases, with 12 bases remaining between them. The CDR3 here is CASRRLPTSYEQYF. The CDR3 DNA follows: TGTGCCAGTAGGCGACTGCCCACCTCCTACGAGCAGTACTTC.

The chain uses TRBV18 and TRBJ2-7, with D perhaps TRBD1 (5 bases). The length of the CDR3 is 13 residues. CDR1 is KGHSH, CDR2 LQKENI, per germline. Between the trimmed V and J ends, which lost 2 bases and 4 bases, there was a span of 9 bases. The CDR3 DNA reads as TGTGCCAGCTCACCAAACAGGCTTTACGAGCAGTACTTC. It is translated as CASSPNRLYEQYF. The full variable domain, rest sourced from reference TRBV18 and TRBJ2-7, is NAGVMQNPRHLVRRRGQEARLRCSPMKGHSHVYWYRQLPEEGLKFMVYLQKENIIDESGMPKERFSAEFPKEGPSILRIQQVVRGDSAAYFCASSPNRLYEQYFGPGTRLTVT.

This chain connects TRBV6-6 to TRBJ2-1; 9 positions match TRBD2. Trimming removed 2 bases from V and 4 bases from J; junction bases left unmatched: 3. Germline V CDR1 and CDR2: MNHNY, SVGAGI (reference sequence). This CDR3 spans 15 amino acids. CDR3 DNA: TGTGCCAGCAGTTACCCTAGCGGGGTTTACAATGAGCAGTTCTTC. It translates to CASSYPSGVYNEQFF.

This clone was picked up one time. This rearrangement joins TRBV9 to TRBJ2-2, with D hard to call. Germline loops: CDR1 SGDLS, CDR2 YYNGEE. This CDR3 is built from 14 residues. The germline V and J ends were trimmed by 0 bases and 4 bases, with 7 bases remaining between them. CDR3 sequence: CASSVVTATGELFF. CDR3 bases: TGTGCCAGCAGCGTAGTAACAGCCACCGGGGAGCTGTTTTTT.

This chain connects TRBV7-9 to TRBJ2-7; TRBD2 is a possible D gene (5 bases). The CDR3 has 13 amino acids. Trimming shortened V by 7 bases and J by 3 bases, and 13 bases separated the two germline ends. From germline, CDR1 is SEHNR and CDR2 FQNEAQ (reference sequence). CDR3 residues: CASNSPGDYEQYF. In DNA, the CDR3 is TGTGCCAGCAACTCCCCCGGGGACTACGAGCAGTACTTC. The variable domain in full, with the rest retrieved from reference TRBV7-9 and TRBJ2-7, is DTGVSQNPRHKITKRGQNVTFRCDPISEHNRLYWYRQTLGQGPEFLTYFQNEAQLEKSRLLSDRFSAERPKGSFSTLEIQRTEQGDSAMYLCASNSPGDYEQYFGPGTRLTVT.